These 20 T cell receptor beta chains share one sample of origin, sequenced in a study of blood T cell repertoires in COVID-19. Clones were read by immunoSEQ multiplex PCR, and TCRdb kept only the in-frame ones, dropping some. The profile shows around 280,000 clones, around 85% of them singletons. What was sequenced was peripheral blood. The source is a woman between 50 and 59 years old with active or convalescent COVID-19.

The chain is built from TRBV6-5 and TRBJ2-1, with a possible D match to TRBD1 (5 bases). CDR1 and CDR2 (germline): MNHEY, SVGAGI. Trimming took off 0 bases at V and 12 bases at J, with 15 bases between the two ends. This CDR3 has 14 amino acids. The CDR3 here is CASSYSKGQGAQFF. CDR3 in DNA: TGTGCCAGCAGTTACTCGAAGGGGCAGGGTGCGCAGTTCTTC.

The CDR3: CASSLPSGVYNEQFF. In DNA form, the CDR3 reads TGTGCCAGCAGCTTGCCTAGCGGAGTTTACAATGAGCAGTTCTTC. The genes are TRBV5-4 and TRBJ2-1; 7 bases agree with TRBD2. V shed 1 base and J 4 bases; nucleotides not matched to a gene: 5. Germline V gene lookup returns CDR1 SGHNT and CDR2 YYREEE (reference sequence). The CDR3 loop spans 15 amino acids.

J is TRBJ2-2 and V is TRBV5-1, with D maybe TRBD1 (6 bases). Germline V gene lookup returns CDR1 SGHRS and CDR2 YFSETQ. Trimming stripped 4 bases from V and 7 bases from J, with 14 bases between. The CDR3 is 14 residues long. DNA of the CDR3: TGCGCCAGCAGCCCCGTGGGGGCCGTCGGGGAGCTGTTTTTT. Its translation: CASSPVGAVGELFF.

In its sample, this clone was seen once. The CDR3, as DNA: TGCGCCAGCAGCTTCCGCGGGGAGGGAGGGACAGATACGCAGTATTTT. This sequence encodes CASSFRGEGGTDTQYF. The rearrangement uses TRBV5-1 and TRBJ2-3, with 7 bases matching TRBD2. This CDR3 contains 16 residues. The ends lost 2 bases at V and 3 bases at J; junction bases unmatched: 9. CDR1 SGHRS and CDR2 YFSETQ come from the germline V gene. The full variable domain, its missing parts supplied by reference TRBV5-1 and TRBJ2-3, is KAGVTQTPRYLIKTRGQQVTLSCSPISGHRSVSWYQQTPGQGLQFLFEYFSETQRNKGNFPGRFSGRQFSNSRSEMNVSTLELGDSALYLCASSFRGEGGTDTQYFGPGTRLTVL.

This clone was counted a single time. V and J are TRBV6-5 and TRBJ2-3; a possible D gene is TRBD1 (6 bases). Trimming cost V 4 bases and J 0 bases, with 11 bases left between them. The CDR3 has 15 residues. Germline V gene data show CDR1 as MNHEY and CDR2 as SVGAGI. The CDR3 sequence: CASSSRGQSTDTQYF. The CDR3 DNA reads as TGTGCCAGCAGTTCCAGGGGCCAGAGCACAGATACGCAGTATTTT.

This chain links TRBV29-1 with TRBJ2-1, with D possibly TRBD1 on 6 matching bases. Trimming removed 5 bases from V and 6 bases from J, with 14 bases in between. Germline V gene data show CDR1 as SQVTM and CDR2 as ANQGSEA. This CDR3 comprises 13 residues. CDR3 in DNA: TGCAGCGTTTCAGGGGTACTGGTCAATGAGCAGTTCTTC. Its protein product is CSVSGVLVNEQFF.

The CDR3 DNA reads as TGCGCCAGCAGCCAAGCCCTCCAGGGGTACGAGCAGTACTTC. Its translation is CASSQALQGYEQYF. V gene TRBV4-1 combines with J gene TRBJ2-7; tentatively, D is TRBD1 (6 bases). The germline V gene has CDR1 MGHRA and CDR2 YSYEKL. Trimming took off 1 base at V and 4 bases at J, with 11 bases between the two ends. The CDR3 is 14 amino acids.

The CDR3 DNA sequence: TGTGCCAGCAGCTTACTCGTCTCCAGGGGGACCGGGGAGCTGTTTTTT. Translation: CASSLLVSRGTGELFF. The gene calls are TRBV7-6 and TRBJ2-2, with TRBD1 matching over 7 bases. In germline, CDR1 is SGHVS, CDR2 FNYEAQ. The CDR3 length is 16 residues. V trimming: 2 bases; J trimming: 5 bases; junction bases outside the gene matches: 8.

This chain uses TRBV5-4 with TRBJ1-4; a weak D match, TRBD1 (6 bases). Germline V gene lookup returns CDR1 SGHNT and CDR2 YYREEE (reference sequence). V was shortened by 4 bases and J by 8 bases, with 12 bases between the two germline ends. This CDR3 is 13 amino acids long. The CDR3 protein is CASSRAGDEKLFF. The CDR3 bases are TGTGCCAGCAGCCGTGCAGGGGACGAAAAACTGTTTTTT.

The gene calls are TRBV28 and TRBJ1-1; D is perhaps TRBD1 (5 bases). Germline V gene data show CDR1 as MDHEN and CDR2 as SYDVKM. V was cut by 4 bases and J by 11 bases, with 11 bases left in between. The CDR3 runs to 11 residues. The DNA for the CDR3 is TGTGCCAGCAGTTCCGGGGGGAGGGCTTTCTTT. Protein product: CASSSGGRAFF.

Points on this clone: Other DNA sequences in the same sample also yield this CDR3. The chain joins TRBV5-6 to TRBJ2-5; possible D gene TRBD1, 6 bases. There are 15 residues in the CDR3. From germline, CDR1 is SGHDT and CDR2 YYEEEE. V lost 0 bases to trimming and J lost 5 bases, with 14 bases between them. The CDR3 loop is CASSLVAGGRETQYF. CDR3 bases: TGTGCCAGCAGCTTGGTGGCTGGGGGCCGGGAGACCCAGTACTTC.

The V gene is TRBV29-1, the J gene TRBJ1-2; a weak D match, TRBD1 (5 bases). CDR3 length equals 13 residues. Per the germline V gene, CDR1 is SQVTM and CDR2 is ANQGSEA. Trimming removed 7 bases at V and 0 bases at J, with 12 bases between. The CDR3: CSAATGANYGYTF. As DNA, the CDR3 is TGCAGCGCCGCCACGGGGGCTAACTATGGCTACACCTTC.

This clone showed up many times. The genes are TRBV7-9 and TRBJ2-1, with TRBD2 identical over 16 bases. This CDR3 has 18 amino acids. Germline V lookup: CDR1 SEHNR, CDR2 FQNEAQ (reference sequence). With V trimmed by 3 bases and J by 7 bases, 9 bases remained unmatched. Here the CDR3 reads CASSFQGLAGGSVNEQFF. The CDR3, as DNA: TGTGCCAGCAGCTTTCAGGGACTAGCGGGAGGGTCTGTGAATGAGCAGTTCTTC.

The chain recombines TRBV19 with TRBJ1-4; 7 bases match TRBD1. The CDR3 has 12 amino acids. V lost 9 bases, J lost 13 bases, and 11 bases stayed unmatched. Germline V gene lookup returns CDR1 LNHDA and CDR2 SQIVND (reference sequence). The CDR3 coding sequence is TGTGCCAGCAGACAGGGAGAAGGTGTACTGTTTTTT. It is translated as CASRQGEGVLFF.

The chain employs TRBV7-2 and TRBJ2-3, with 7 bases fitting TRBD1. This CDR3 has 14 amino acids. The germline gives CDR1 SGHTA, CDR2 FQGNSA. The ends lost 5 bases at V and 5 bases at J; junction bases unmatched: 7. Here the CDR3 reads CASSRRTGGDTQYF. The CDR3 DNA sequence: TGTGCCAGCAGCCGCCGGACAGGAGGAGATACGCAGTATTTT.

Here the CDR3 DNA reads TGTGCCAGCAGTTACGGGAGGGGGGAAGGCTACACCTTC. As protein: CASSYGRGEGYTF. The chain uses TRBV6-5 and TRBJ1-2, with D possibly TRBD1 on 6 matching bases. The V and J ends lost 2 bases and 8 bases respectively, with 12 bases between them. CDR1 is MNHEY, CDR2 SVGAGI, per germline. CDR3 length: 13 amino acids.

The chain uses TRBV4-2 and TRBJ2-2, with 9 bases matching TRBD2. Losses at the gene ends were 2 bases for V and 5 bases for J; bases not matched to a gene: 6. This CDR3 has 16 residues. Germline V gives CDR1 LGHNA, CDR2 YNFKEQ. CDR3 residues: CASSQSAGGFTGELFF. CDR3 DNA sequence: TGTGCCAGCAGCCAATCCGCGGGAGGGTTTACCGGGGAGCTGTTTTTT.

In this sample, this clone turned up once. The chain joins TRBV7-9 to TRBJ2-3; TRBD2 matches 8 bases. CDR3 length equals 18 residues. Germline trimming cut 4 bases from V and 3 bases from J; bases unmatched to any gene: 15. Germline CDR1 and CDR2: SEHNR and FQNEAQ (reference sequence). CDR3 amino acids: CASSSAARRGRRTDTQYF. The CDR3 nucleotides read TGTGCCAGCAGCTCAGCCGCCAGGCGCGGGAGGCGGACAGATACGCAGTATTTT.

The V and J genes are TRBV29-1 and TRBJ1-2; 7 bases align to TRBD1. J lost 1 base, V lost 4 bases, and 9 bases had no gene match. The CDR3 sequence is 15 residues long. Per the germline V gene, CDR1 is SQVTM and CDR2 is ANQGSEA. CDR3 amino acids: CSVGGTGQNNYGYTF. The CDR3, as DNA: TGCAGCGTTGGAGGAACGGGACAGAATAACTATGGCTACACCTTC.

The rearrangement uses TRBV6-5 and TRBJ2-3; possible D gene TRBD2, 7 bases. The V and J ends lost 6 bases and 2 bases respectively, with 15 bases between them. The CDR3 extends over 15 amino acids. Germline V gene sequence: CDR1 MNHEY, CDR2 SVGAGI. The CDR3 reads CASRLRGGATDTQYF. The DNA for the CDR3 is TGTGCCAGCAGACTGAGGGGGGGCGCCACAGATACGCAGTATTTT.